Listed here is a single T cell receptor (beta chain). Between the trimmed V and J ends, which lost 1 base and 2 bases, there was a span of 5 bases. This CDR3 has 13 residues. Germline V lookup: CDR1 LNHDA, CDR2 SQIVND (reference sequence). This sample is part of a study of blood T cell repertoires in COVID-19. Across the study: From the United States, Italy and Spain came samples of acute and convalescent COVID-19. The analysed material was cDNA or gDNA that came from T cells, B-cell-depleted T cells, or PBMCs.

In the authors' methods: For nucleated cells, counts were estimated from reference gene primer amplification. Sequenced by immunoSEQ multiplex PCR; TCRdb stores in-frame clones only, minus some. V, J and clone size derive from that table, while D and trimming were established from the DNA sequence. Here the sample spans roughly 100,000 clones, 87% being singletons. What was sequenced was peripheral blood. The sequence was obtained from a man aged 50 or older with active COVID-19. V and J are TRBV19 and TRBJ2-5; D unclear. The CDR3 DNA follows: TGTGCCAGTAGTATAGTCCAGCAAGAGACCCAGTACTTC. Protein: CASSIVQQETQYF.